This is a list of T cell receptor beta chains from one sample in a study of T cell repertoires in cytomegalovirus infection. MiXCR, applied by TCRdb to the reads, yields one record per CDR3 protein. The sample records fewer than 550,000 distinct CDR3 sequences, 16% being singletons. The sequencing sample was made of CD8+ T cells from PBMCs. The receptor source for this set is a human donor in good health (CMV status not recorded). Some clones in this sample may be carry-over from other donors' samples. Each CDR3 is given with its conserved first and last residue. Clone size is shown for a subset of rows, as once, few, many or a class of expanded clone.

TRBJ2-7	many	TRBV7-7	CASSVGLAGGNEQYF
TRBJ1-1	-	TRBV3-1	CASSQAPGDMSEAFF
TRBJ1-1	few	TRBV12-5	CASGFMDRGHIEAFF
TRBJ2-7	few	TRBV5-1	CASRPETGRDEQYF
TRBJ1-3	many	TRBV12-3/TRBV12-4	CASSPRAKSTPGNTIYF
TRBJ1-5	many	TRBV27	CASSTASINQPQHF
TRBJ2-4	many	TRBV6-2/TRBV6-3	CASSYRGQRLAKNIQYF
TRBJ1-5	few	TRBV27	CASRMGQGVNQPQHF
TRBJ2-5	many	TRBV4-2	CASSQVTGDLYQETQYF
TRBJ2-3	many	TRBV7-3	CASSLGGTSTDTQYF